The 7 T cell receptor beta chains below were found in one sample sequenced in a study of blood T cell repertoires in COVID-19. The assay was immunoSEQ multiplex PCR, and TCRdb's table has in-frame clones only and misses some. The sample has about 74,000 clones, more than 80% seen once; the top ten hold about an eighth. The specimen sequenced was peripheral blood. The receptors come from a human donor in a cohort sampled during active COVID-19.

The chain is built from TRBV5-1 and TRBJ2-1, with 11 bases fitting TRBD1. The CDR3 sequence is 16 residues long. CDR1 is SGHRS, CDR2 YFSETQ, per germline. V lost 4 bases to trimming and J lost 0 bases; unmatched junction nucleotides: 3. CDR3 residues: CASSIGTGGSYNEQFF. In DNA, the CDR3 is TGCGCCAGCAGCATCGGGACAGGGGGCTCCTACAATGAGCAGTTCTTC.

CDR3 region: CATSRDLVPDTQYF. The CDR3 DNA sequence: TGTGCCACCAGCAGAGATCTTGTTCCAGATACGCAGTATTTT. This chain joins TRBV15 and TRBJ2-3; D is unresolved. Trimming shortened V by 0 bases and J by 4 bases, and 8 bases separated the two germline ends. Looked up from germline, CDR1 is LNHNV and CDR2 is YYDKDF (reference sequence). The CDR3 runs 14 residues.

J is TRBJ1-1 and V is TRBV18, with 7 nucleotides matching TRBD1. Germline V gene data show CDR1 as KGHSH and CDR2 as LQKENI. The V segment lost 4 bases and the J segment 0 bases; nucleotides outside the gene matches: 5. CDR3 length: 15 residues. As DNA, the CDR3 is TGTGCCAGCTCACTCCCGACAGGGATGAACACTGAAGCTTTCTTT. Translating gives CASSLPTGMNTEAFF.

The rearrangement joins TRBV6-6 to TRBJ1-6, with D unclear. CDR3 size: 15 residues. The germline gives CDR1 MNHNY, CDR2 SVGAGI (reference sequence). V lost 6 bases and J lost 6, with 15 bases in between. CDR3 sequence: CASRPPEGINSPLHF. The CDR3 DNA reads as TGTGCCAGCAGACCGCCGGAGGGAATTAATTCACCCCTCCACTTT.

This clone was detected a few times. The chain links TRBV7-9 to TRBJ1-1, with D perhaps TRBD1 (5 bases). Germline V CDR1 and CDR2: SEHNR, FQNEAQ (reference sequence). This CDR3 comprises 15 residues. Between the trimmed V and J ends, which lost 5 bases and 4 bases, there was a span of 17 bases. The CDR3 nucleotides are TGTGCCAGCAGCAGTTTTGTTCAGGGAATCACTGAAGCTTTCTTT. Translated: CASSSFVQGITEAFF.

The genes are TRBV28 and TRBJ1-2, with TRBD1 matching over 12 bases. The CDR3 is made up of 17 amino acids. The germline gives CDR1 MDHEN, CDR2 SYDVKM. With 3 bases clipped from V and 6 bases from J, the junction kept 11 bases outside the gene matches. The CDR3 region is CASSFNVLRDRGHGYTF. CDR3 nucleotides: TGTGCCAGCAGTTTTAACGTTCTTCGGGACAGGGGGCATGGCTACACCTTC.

The genes are TRBV3-1 (or the pseudogene TRBV3-2) and TRBJ2-7; 7 bases are a match to TRBD2. V was pared by 5 bases and J by 7 bases, with 8 bases of the junction left unmatched. Germline loops: CDR1 LGHDT, CDR2 YNNKEL (reference sequence). The CDR3 has 13 amino acids. This chain's CDR3 is CASSEGRGREQYF. For the CDR3, the DNA is TGTGCCAGCAGCGAGGGGAGGGGAAGGGAGCAGTACTTC.